What follows are 32 T cell receptor beta chains derived from one specimen sequenced in a study of cytomegalovirus exposure and HLA in healthy donors. Libraries were prepared by immunoSEQ multiplex PCR; TCRdb keeps only in-frame clonotypes and omits some of them. The data show approximately 54,000 clones, with roughly 87% seen just once and 8.4% held by the top ten. The sample was PBMCs. The source of these receptors is a woman aged 18-30 years in good health and CMV-seropositive.

V gene TRBV5-1 combines with J gene TRBJ2-5; possible D gene TRBD2, 5 bases. The CDR3 loop spans 16 amino acids. CDR1 and CDR2 (germline): SGHRS, YFSETQ. V was pared by 4 bases and J by 1 base, with 17 bases between. DNA for the CDR3: TGCGCCAGCAGCATGGGTGTCGGGGTTGCCCAAGAGACCCAGTACTTC. It yields the protein CASSMGVGVAQETQYF.

The chain combines TRBV9 with TRBJ1-1; possible D gene TRBD1, 6 bases. Trimming left V 0 bases short and J 4 bases short, with 13 bases between. The CDR3 runs to 15 residues. CDR1 is SGDLS and CDR2 is YYNGEE in the germline V gene. CDR3 DNA: TGTGCCAGCAGCGTAGCGGGGGGCGGGGGCACTGAAGCTTTCTTT. Its protein product is CASSVAGGGGTEAFF.

The chain combines TRBV5-4 with TRBJ1-3; 7 bases are shared with TRBD1. Germline V gene sequence: CDR1 SGHNT, CDR2 YYREEE (reference sequence). The CDR3 runs to 15 residues. In DNA form, the CDR3 reads TGTACCTATACCCACAGGGGTGGATCTGGAAACACCATATATTTT. It specifies CTYTHRGGSGNTIYF. The entire variable domain, with the rest obtained from reference TRBV5-4 and TRBJ1-3, is as follows: ETGVTQSPTHLIKTRGQQVTLRCSSQSGHNTVSWYQQALGQGPQFIFQYYREEENGRGNFPPRFSGLQFPNYSSELNVNALELDDSALYLCTYTHRGGSGNTIYFGEGSWLTVV.

The chain joins TRBV5-5 to TRBJ2-1, with 8 bases lining up with TRBD1. The CDR3 loop spans 16 amino acids. Trimming at V came to 0 bases and at J to 6 bases, leaving 8 bases not matched to a gene. The germline CDR1 and CDR2 sequences are SGHKS and YYEKEE (reference sequence). The chain's CDR3 is CASSLAFRTGSNEQFF. The CDR3 coding sequence is TGTGCCAGCAGCTTGGCTTTCCGGACAGGGTCCAATGAGCAGTTCTTC.

The chain employs TRBV29-1 and TRBJ1-1; 7 positions match TRBD1. Per the germline V gene, CDR1 is SQVTM and CDR2 is ANQGSEA. The CDR3 consists of 11 residues. The V gene end was trimmed by 7 bases and the J gene end by 5 bases; junction bases not matched to a gene: 4. Written as DNA, the CDR3 is TGCAGCGGTACAGGGGATACTGAAGCTTTCTTT. Translation: CSGTGDTEAFF.

This chain connects TRBV27 to TRBJ1-5; 9 bases match TRBD1. Germline V gene lookup returns CDR1 MNHEY and CDR2 SMNVEV (reference sequence). J gave up 1 base and V 5 bases, and 3 bases lay outside the gene matches. The length of the CDR3 is 15 residues. CDR3 nucleotide sequence: TGTGCCAGCAGTGGGACAGGGAGGAGCAATCAGCCCCAGCATTTT. It codes for CASSGTGRSNQPQHF.

The V call is TRBV28, the J call TRBJ1-5, with 8 bases lining up with TRBD1. CDR3 length: 14 amino acids. CDR1 is MDHEN, CDR2 SYDVKM, per germline. J gave up 5 bases and V 1 base, and 1 base lay outside the gene matches. For the CDR3, the DNA is TGTGCCAGCAGTTTATTCAGGGGGCATCAGCCCCAGCATTTT. Its protein is CASSLFRGHQPQHF.

The CDR3 DNA is TGTGCCAGCAGAATGATGAGGAGCCAAGAGACCCAGTACTTC. This gives the protein CASRMMRSQETQYF. The V and J genes are TRBV13 and TRBJ2-5; D not certain. Germline V gene lookup returns CDR1 PRHDT and CDR2 FYEKMQ (reference sequence). CDR3 length: 14 amino acids. Trimming pared 6 bases from V and 1 base from J, leaving 12 bases between.

The gene calls are TRBV28 and TRBJ1-2; possibly TRBD1 for D (6 bases). V was pared by 1 base and J by 1 base, with 7 bases between. CDR1 MDHEN and CDR2 SYDVKM come from the germline V gene. The CDR3 spans 14 residues. The CDR3 DNA reads TGTGCCAGCAGTTTATTCAGGGGTAACTATGGCTACACCTTC. It encodes CASSLFRGNYGYTF.

The rearrangement uses TRBV7-9 and TRBJ1-1, with D maybe TRBD1 (5 bases). Germline CDR1 reads SEHNR; CDR2 reads FQNEAQ (reference sequence). V gave up 0 bases and J gave up 4 bases, with 9 bases separating them. The CDR3 spans 14 residues. The CDR3 nucleotides are TGTGCCAGCAGCTTAGCGCGGGGGGGCACTGAAGCTTTCTTT. It yields the protein CASSLARGGTEAFF.

This chain joins TRBV27 and TRBJ1-6, with 9 bases fitting TRBD1. CDR3 length: 14 residues. Trimming removed 6 bases from V and 9 bases from J; junction bases left unmatched: 6. Germline CDR1 reads MNHEY; CDR2 reads SMNVEV (reference sequence). In DNA form, the CDR3 reads TGTGCCAGCAGGGGGACAGGGAAAGGTTCACCCCTCCACTTT. It codes for CASRGTGKGSPLHF.

The sample holds one count of this clone. The rearrangement links TRBV2 to TRBJ1-5; D remains unclear. V lost 10 bases, J lost 6 bases, and 19 bases lay in between. Germline-derived CDR1 and CDR2 are SNHLY and FYNNEI. There are 14 residues in the CDR3. The CDR3 DNA reads as TGTGCCACCGGAAAGACTCGCGGACTTCAGCCCCAGCATTTT. Amino acids: CATGKTRGLQPQHF.

CDR3 sequence (DNA): TGTGCCAGCAGTTTACCTCGGGACAGATATCCCAATGAGCAGTTCTTC. This gives the protein CASSLPRDRYPNEQFF. V and J are TRBV28 and TRBJ2-1, with 7 bases fitting TRBD1. Trimming took 2 bases from V and 6 from J; bases not matched to a gene: 10. The germline CDR1 and CDR2 sequences are MDHEN and SYDVKM. The CDR3 extends over 16 amino acids.

The V gene is TRBV30, the J gene TRBJ1-2; D gene unclear. This CDR3 contains 12 residues. Trimming took 5 bases from V and 0 from J, leaving 7 bases between them. Germline CDR1 is GTSNPN and CDR2 is SVGIG (reference sequence). In DNA form, the CDR3 reads TGTGCCTGGGGCCGAACTAACTATGGCTACACCTTC. Protein sequence: CAWGRTNYGYTF.

The chain has TRBV28 and TRBJ2-7, with D possibly matching TRBD1 (5 bases). The CDR3 runs 12 residues. Germline lookup yields CDR1 MDHEN and CDR2 SYDVKM. V was clipped by 8 bases and J by 0 bases, with 8 bases between them. The CDR3, as DNA: TGTGCCAGCGACAGTAGCTCCTACGAGCAGTACTTC. Encoded protein: CASDSSSYEQYF.

The V call is TRBV9, the J call TRBJ1-3; perhaps TRBD1 as D (6 bases). The CDR3 spans 17 residues. The V end was cut by 3 bases, the J end by 3 bases, with 19 bases between. In germline, CDR1 is SGDLS, CDR2 YYNGEE. The CDR3 nucleotides read TGTGCCAGCAGCGCCACTAGACAGGCGGCGGGTGGAAACACCATATATTTT. Its protein product is CASSATRQAAGGNTIYF.

The chain employs TRBV19 and TRBJ1-6; the match to TRBD1 covers 10 bases. CDR1 and CDR2 (germline): LNHDA, SQIVND (reference sequence). V trimming: 5 bases; J trimming: 8 bases; junction bases outside the gene matches: 12. There are 17 residues in the CDR3. The CDR3 loop reads CASSSWTGGRRHSPLHF. The CDR3 nucleotides are TGTGCCAGTAGTTCTTGGACAGGGGGACGAAGACATTCACCCCTCCACTTT. The full variable domain, its missing parts supplied by reference TRBV19 and TRBJ1-6, is DGGITQSPKYLFRKEGQNVTLSCEQNLNHDAMYWYRQDPGQGLRLIYYSQIVNDFQKGDIAEGYSVSREKKESFPLTVTSAQKNPTAFYLCASSSWTGGRRHSPLHFGNGTRLTVT.

The J gene is TRBJ2-1, the V gene TRBV6-5; D possibly corresponds to TRBD1 (5 bases). V was trimmed by 0 bases and J by 5 bases, leaving 8 bases between them. Germline loops: CDR1 MNHEY, CDR2 SVGAGI. The CDR3 is made up of 14 amino acids. CDR3 sequence: CASSYSSRDNEQFF. The CDR3 DNA reads as TGTGCCAGCAGTTACTCGAGCAGGGACAATGAGCAGTTCTTC.

This clone was seen more than once but under ten times. The chain employs TRBV21-1 and TRBJ1-5. TRBV21-1 is marked as a pseudogene. The CDR3 loop spans 17 amino acids. This chain's CDR3 is CASSPYLPPGSNQPQHF. The CDR3 region has the DNA TGTGCCAGCAGCCCCTATCTTCCTCCCGGGAGCAATCAGCCCCAGCATTTT.

CDR3 in DNA: TGCAGCGTTGAAGCAGGGCGGGGCACTGAAGCTTTCTTT. Protein sequence: CSVEAGRGTEAFF. The chain uses TRBV29-1 and TRBJ1-1, with a weak D call TRBD1 (5 bases). The CDR3 runs to 13 residues. CDR1 is SQVTM and CDR2 is ANQGSEA in the germline V gene. Trimming removed 1 base from V and 4 bases from J, with 10 bases in between.

The CDR3 spells CASTPDSSYNSPLHF. In DNA form, the CDR3 reads TGTGCCAGCACGCCCGATAGCTCCTATAATTCACCCCTCCACTTT. The V call is TRBV5-4, the J call TRBJ1-6; no reliable D call. The CDR3 is made up of 15 amino acids. Trimming took 6 bases from V and 0 from J, leaving 10 bases between them. Germline loops: CDR1 SGHNT, CDR2 YYREEE (reference sequence).

The CDR3: CASSSERNQPQHF. The CDR3 DNA reads TGTGCCAGCAGCTCTGAGCGCAATCAGCCCCAGCATTTT. The genes are TRBV5-6 and TRBJ1-5; D is undetermined. Trimming removed 3 bases from V and 2 bases from J, with 6 bases in between. CDR1 is SGHDT, CDR2 YYEEEE, per germline. The CDR3 length is 13 residues.

This chain uses TRBV5-4 with TRBJ2-1; 13 nucleotides align to TRBD2. Germline assignment: CDR1 SGHNT and CDR2 YYREEE (reference sequence). V was clipped by 7 bases and J by 10 bases; unmatched bases: 11. CDR3 size: 15 residues. The chain's CDR3 is CASGLAGAARGEQFF. CDR3 nucleotides: TGTGCCAGCGGACTAGCGGGGGCAGCCCGGGGGGAGCAGTTCTTC.

DNA for the CDR3: TGTGCCAGCAGCTTAGGGACTAGTTTGGAGACCCAGTACTTC. It translates to CASSLGTSLETQYF. The chain links TRBV11-2 to TRBJ2-5, with 7 bases matching TRBD2. This CDR3 contains 14 residues. Unmatched junction bases numbered 4, after V lost 1 base and J lost 5 bases. Germline V gene sequence: CDR1 SGHAT, CDR2 FQNNGV.

The chain uses TRBV15 and TRBJ1-6; D remains unclear. Germline CDR1 reads LNHNV; CDR2 reads YYDKDF (reference sequence). Trimming left V 0 bases short and J 7 bases short, with 7 bases between. The CDR3 is 14 residues long. Written as DNA, the CDR3 is TGTGCCACCAGCAGAGAGTTCGAGAATTCACCCCTCCACTTT. This translates into CATSREFENSPLHF.

The V gene is TRBV27, the J gene TRBJ1-6; 7 nucleotides line up with TRBD1. The J segment lost 5 bases and the V segment lost 6 bases, leaving 4 bases of the junction unmatched. CDR1 and CDR2 (germline): MNHEY, SMNVEV (reference sequence). This CDR3 is 14 amino acids long. CDR3 nucleotides: TGTGCCAGCAGAGAGGGGACAGATAATTCACCCCTCCACTTT. This encodes CASREGTDNSPLHF.

V and J are TRBV6-4 and TRBJ1-5; TRBD1 might be the D (5 bases). CDR3 length: 13 residues. Germline V gene data show CDR1 as MRHNA and CDR2 as SNTAGT. V lost 5 bases to trimming and J lost 4 bases, with 9 bases between them. CDR3 nucleotide sequence: TGTGCCAGCAGTACAGACAGTAATCAGCCCCAGCATTTT. It specifies CASSTDSNQPQHF.

The rearrangement uses TRBV4-2 and TRBJ1-5, with 7 nucleotides matching TRBD1. CDR3 length equals 15 residues. Germline CDR1 is LGHNA and CDR2 is YNFKEQ. With 6 bases clipped from V and 2 bases from J, the junction kept 7 bases outside the gene matches. The CDR3 DNA reads TGTGCCAGCAGTCTTGAGGGGACAGGCAATCAGCCCCAGCATTTT. Amino acid sequence: CASSLEGTGNQPQHF.

The chain links TRBV19 to TRBJ2-1; D not resolved. V shed 3 bases and J shed 3 bases, with 9 bases lying between them. The CDR3 length is 14 residues. From germline, CDR1 is LNHDA and CDR2 SQIVND (reference sequence). CDR3 bases: TGTGCCAGTAGTATCGTACTGAGCTACAATGAGCAGTTCTTC. It codes for CASSIVLSYNEQFF.

The chain combines TRBV19 with TRBJ1-2, with D unclear. Germline CDR1 and CDR2: LNHDA and SQIVND (reference sequence). V shed 1 base and J shed 7 bases, with 7 bases lying between them. CDR3 length equals 12 residues. The DNA for the CDR3 is TGTGCCAGTAGTATAGGTGGAGTTGGCTACACCTTC. This codes for CASSIGGVGYTF. The full variable domain, with the rest looked up from reference TRBV19 and TRBJ1-2, is DGGITQSPKYLFRKEGQNVTLSCEQNLNHDAMYWYRQDPGQGLRLIYYSQIVNDFQKGDIAEGYSVSREKKESFPLTVTSAQKNPTAFYLCASSIGGVGYTFGSGTRLTVV.

The chain employs TRBV2 and TRBJ2-1; TRBD1 agrees at 10 bases. The trim removed 6 bases at V and 7 bases at J, leaving 6 bases unmatched. The germline gives CDR1 SNHLY, CDR2 FYNNEI. This CDR3 has 14 residues. The CDR3 sequence is CASSGTGAVNEQFF. The CDR3 nucleotides read TGTGCCAGCAGCGGGACAGGGGCCGTAAATGAGCAGTTCTTC.

V is TRBV7-2 and J is TRBJ1-1; D is unclear. Trimming removed 1 base from V and 1 base from J, with 7 bases in between. CDR1 and CDR2 from the germline V gene are SGHTA and FQGNSA. CDR3 size: 14 residues. CDR3: CASSLGLQNTEAFF. The CDR3 DNA reads as TGTGCCAGCAGCTTAGGACTGCAGAACACTGAAGCTTTCTTT.